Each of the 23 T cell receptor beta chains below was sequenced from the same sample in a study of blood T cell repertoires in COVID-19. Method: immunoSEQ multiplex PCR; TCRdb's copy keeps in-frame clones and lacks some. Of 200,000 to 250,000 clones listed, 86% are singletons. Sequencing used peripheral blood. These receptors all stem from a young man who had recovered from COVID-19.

The CDR3 reads CASGIRRGQGSYTF. CDR3 in DNA: TGTGCCAGCGGCATACGGAGGGGACAGGGGAGCTACACCTTC. The rearrangement links TRBV6-5 to TRBJ1-2; 10 positions match TRBD1. The V segment lost 8 bases and the J segment 9 bases; nucleotides outside the gene matches: 12. Germline CDR1 MNHEY, CDR2 SVGAGI. The CDR3 has 14 residues.

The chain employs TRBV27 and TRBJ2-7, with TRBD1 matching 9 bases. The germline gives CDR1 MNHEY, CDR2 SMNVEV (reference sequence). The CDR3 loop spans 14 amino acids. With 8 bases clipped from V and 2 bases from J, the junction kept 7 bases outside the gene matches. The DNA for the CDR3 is TGTGCCAGCTCTGATCGGGACAGGGCCTACGAGCAGTACTTC. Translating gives CASSDRDRAYEQYF.

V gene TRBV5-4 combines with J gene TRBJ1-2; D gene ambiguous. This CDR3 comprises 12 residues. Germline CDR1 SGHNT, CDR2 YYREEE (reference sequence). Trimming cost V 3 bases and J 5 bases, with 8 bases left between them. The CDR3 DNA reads TGTGCCAGCAGCTCCGAGCGGTATGGCTACACCTTC. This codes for CASSSERYGYTF.

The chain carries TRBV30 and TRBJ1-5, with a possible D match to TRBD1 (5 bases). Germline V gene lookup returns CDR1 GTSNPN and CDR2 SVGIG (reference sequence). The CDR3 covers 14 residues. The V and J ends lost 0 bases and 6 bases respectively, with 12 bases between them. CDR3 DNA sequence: TGTGCCTGGAGTGTTCGCGGGGGAGGTCAGCCCCAGCATTTT. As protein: CAWSVRGGGQPQHF.

CDR3 residues: CASSQDGGQETQYF. CDR3 nucleotides: TGTGCCAGCAGCCAAGACGGGGGCCAAGAGACCCAGTACTTC. The chain recombines TRBV3-1 (or the pseudogene TRBV3-2) with TRBJ2-5, with a possible D match to TRBD2 (6 bases). The CDR3 spans 14 residues. The V end lost 0 bases, the J end lost 1 base, and 6 bases lay between the germline ends. Germline assignment: CDR1 LGHDT and CDR2 YNNKEL (reference sequence).

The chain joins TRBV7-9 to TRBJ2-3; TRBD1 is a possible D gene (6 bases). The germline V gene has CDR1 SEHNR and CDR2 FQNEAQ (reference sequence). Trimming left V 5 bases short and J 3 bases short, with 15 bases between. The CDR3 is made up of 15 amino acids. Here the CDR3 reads CASSPRTVKTDTQYF. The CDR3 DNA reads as TGTGCCAGCAGCCCAAGGACAGTCAAAACAGATACGCAGTATTTT.

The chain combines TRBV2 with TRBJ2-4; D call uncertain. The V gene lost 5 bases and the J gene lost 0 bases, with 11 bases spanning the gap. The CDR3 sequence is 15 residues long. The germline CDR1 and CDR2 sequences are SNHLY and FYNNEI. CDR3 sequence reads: CASSLRALAKNIQYF. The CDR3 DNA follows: TGTGCCAGCAGTCTCAGAGCGCTAGCCAAAAACATTCAGTACTTC.

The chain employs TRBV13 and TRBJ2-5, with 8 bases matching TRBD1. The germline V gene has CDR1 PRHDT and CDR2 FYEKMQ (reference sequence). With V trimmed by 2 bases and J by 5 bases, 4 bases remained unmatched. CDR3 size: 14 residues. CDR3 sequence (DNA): TGTGCCAGCAGCTTACAGGGGGCAGGGGAGACCCAGTACTTC. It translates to CASSLQGAGETQYF.

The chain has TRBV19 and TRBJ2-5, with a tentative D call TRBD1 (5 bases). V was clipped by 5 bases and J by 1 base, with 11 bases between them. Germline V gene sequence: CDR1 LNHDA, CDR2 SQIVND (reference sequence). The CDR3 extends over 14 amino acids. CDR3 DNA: TGTGCCAGTAGTTTCCGACAGTTCCAAGAGACCCAGTACTTC. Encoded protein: CASSFRQFQETQYF.

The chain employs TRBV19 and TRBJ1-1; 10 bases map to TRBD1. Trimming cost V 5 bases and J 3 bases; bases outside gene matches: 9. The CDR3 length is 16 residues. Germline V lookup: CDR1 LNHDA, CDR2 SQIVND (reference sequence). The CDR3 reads CASSSWDRGPYTEAFF. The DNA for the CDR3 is TGTGCCAGTAGTTCTTGGGACAGGGGCCCATACACTGAAGCTTTCTTT.

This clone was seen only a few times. DNA for the CDR3: TGTGCCAGCAGTTACGCGGCGGCAGGGGCAAACACTGAAGCTTTCTTT. Encoded protein: CASSYAAAGANTEAFF. The rearrangement joins TRBV6-5 to TRBJ1-1; D is perhaps TRBD1 (6 bases). This CDR3 has 16 residues. V lost 2 bases and J lost 2, with 15 bases in between. The germline V gene encodes CDR1 MNHEY and CDR2 SVGAGI.

The CDR3: CASSSLRGGRGDTQYF. The CDR3 nucleotides read TGTGCCAGCAGCTCCCTGAGGGGGGGGCGGGGAGATACGCAGTATTTT. The chain links TRBV5-8 to TRBJ2-3; D is possibly TRBD2 (7 bases). Looked up from germline, CDR1 is SGHTS and CDR2 is YDEGEE. The CDR3 is 16 amino acids. With 3 bases removed from V and 5 bases from J, the gap between germline ends came to 19 bases.

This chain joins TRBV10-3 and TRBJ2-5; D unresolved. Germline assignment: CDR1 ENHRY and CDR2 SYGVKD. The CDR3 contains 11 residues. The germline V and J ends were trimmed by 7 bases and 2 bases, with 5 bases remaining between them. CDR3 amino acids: CAIKEQETQYF. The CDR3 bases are TGTGCCATCAAAGAGCAAGAGACCCAGTACTTC.

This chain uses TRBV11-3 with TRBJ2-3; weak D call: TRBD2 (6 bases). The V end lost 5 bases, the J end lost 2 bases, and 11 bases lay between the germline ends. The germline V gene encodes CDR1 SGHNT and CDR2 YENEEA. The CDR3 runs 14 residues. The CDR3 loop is CASSLGGYTDTQYF. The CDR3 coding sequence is TGTGCCAGCAGCCTCGGGGGATACACAGATACGCAGTATTTT.

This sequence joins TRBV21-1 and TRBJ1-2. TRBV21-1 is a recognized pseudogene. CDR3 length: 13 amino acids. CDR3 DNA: TGTGCCAGCAGCAAAGTAAAGAGGATCCGCTACACCTTC. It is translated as CASSKVKRIRYTF.

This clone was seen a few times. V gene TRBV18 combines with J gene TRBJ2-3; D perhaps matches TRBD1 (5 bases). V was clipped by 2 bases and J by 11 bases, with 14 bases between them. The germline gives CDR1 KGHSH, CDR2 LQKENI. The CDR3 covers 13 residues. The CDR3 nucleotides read TGTGCCAGCTCACCAGGCGACACCCAGGGGCAGTATTTT. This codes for CASSPGDTQGQYF. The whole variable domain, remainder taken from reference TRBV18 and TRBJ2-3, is NAGVMQNPRHLVRRRGQEARLRCSPMKGHSHVYWYRQLPEEGLKFMVYLQKENIIDESGMPKERFSAEFPKEGPSILRIQQVVRGDSAAYFCASSPGDTQGQYFGPGTRLTVL.

This CDR3 is CASSFPRDRRNEQYF. Here the CDR3 DNA reads TGTGCCAGCAGCTTCCCCCGGGACAGGAGGAACGAGCAGTACTTC. The chain joins TRBV3-1 (or the pseudogene TRBV3-2) to TRBJ2-7, with 8 bases fitting TRBD1. V lost 5 bases, J lost 5 bases, and 11 bases stayed unmatched. The CDR3 extends over 15 amino acids. The germline CDR1 and CDR2 sequences are LGHDT and YNNKEL (reference sequence).

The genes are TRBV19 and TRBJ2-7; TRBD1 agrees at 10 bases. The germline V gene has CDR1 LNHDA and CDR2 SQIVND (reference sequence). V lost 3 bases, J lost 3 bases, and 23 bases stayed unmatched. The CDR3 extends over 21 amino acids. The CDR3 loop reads CASSIPKYQGTGVKFHYEQYF. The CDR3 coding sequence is TGTGCCAGTAGTATCCCGAAGTATCAGGGGACAGGGGTGAAATTCCACTACGAGCAGTACTTC.

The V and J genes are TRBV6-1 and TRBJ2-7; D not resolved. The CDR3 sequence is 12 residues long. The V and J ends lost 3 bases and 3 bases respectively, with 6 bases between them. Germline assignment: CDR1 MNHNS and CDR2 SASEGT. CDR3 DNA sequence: TGTGCCAGCAGTGATCCCTTCTACGAGCAGTACTTC. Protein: CASSDPFYEQYF.

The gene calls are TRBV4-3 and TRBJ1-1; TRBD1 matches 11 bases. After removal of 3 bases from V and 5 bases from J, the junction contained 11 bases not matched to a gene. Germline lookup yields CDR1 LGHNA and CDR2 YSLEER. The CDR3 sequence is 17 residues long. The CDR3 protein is CASSQDWTGGAGTEAFF. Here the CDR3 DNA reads TGCGCCAGCAGCCAGGATTGGACAGGGGGCGCGGGGACTGAAGCTTTCTTT.

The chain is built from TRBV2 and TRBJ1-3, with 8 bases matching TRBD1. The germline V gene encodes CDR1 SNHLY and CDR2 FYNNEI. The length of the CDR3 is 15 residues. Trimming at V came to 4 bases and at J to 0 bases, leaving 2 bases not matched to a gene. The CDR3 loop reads CASSGQGYSGNTIYF. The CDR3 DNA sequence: TGTGCCAGCAGTGGACAGGGGTACTCTGGAAACACCATATATTTT. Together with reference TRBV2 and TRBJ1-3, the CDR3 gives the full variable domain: EPEVTQTPSHQVTQMGQEVILRCVPISNHLYFYWYRQILGQKVEFLVSFYNNEISEKSEIFDDQFSVERPDGSNFTLKIRSTKLEDSAMYFCASSGQGYSGNTIYFGEGSWLTVV.

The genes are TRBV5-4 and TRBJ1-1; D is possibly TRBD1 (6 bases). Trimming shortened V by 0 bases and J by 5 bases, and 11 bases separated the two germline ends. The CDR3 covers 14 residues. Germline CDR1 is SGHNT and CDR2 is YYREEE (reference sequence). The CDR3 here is CASSLGIDRTEAFF. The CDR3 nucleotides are TGTGCCAGCAGCTTGGGGATAGACAGGACTGAAGCTTTCTTT.

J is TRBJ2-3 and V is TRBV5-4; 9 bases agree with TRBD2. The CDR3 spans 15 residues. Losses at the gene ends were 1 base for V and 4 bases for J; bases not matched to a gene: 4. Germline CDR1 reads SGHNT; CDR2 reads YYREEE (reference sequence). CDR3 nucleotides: TGTGCCAGCAGCTTGACGGCGGGGGGGTCAGATACGCAGTATTTT. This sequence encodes CASSLTAGGSDTQYF.